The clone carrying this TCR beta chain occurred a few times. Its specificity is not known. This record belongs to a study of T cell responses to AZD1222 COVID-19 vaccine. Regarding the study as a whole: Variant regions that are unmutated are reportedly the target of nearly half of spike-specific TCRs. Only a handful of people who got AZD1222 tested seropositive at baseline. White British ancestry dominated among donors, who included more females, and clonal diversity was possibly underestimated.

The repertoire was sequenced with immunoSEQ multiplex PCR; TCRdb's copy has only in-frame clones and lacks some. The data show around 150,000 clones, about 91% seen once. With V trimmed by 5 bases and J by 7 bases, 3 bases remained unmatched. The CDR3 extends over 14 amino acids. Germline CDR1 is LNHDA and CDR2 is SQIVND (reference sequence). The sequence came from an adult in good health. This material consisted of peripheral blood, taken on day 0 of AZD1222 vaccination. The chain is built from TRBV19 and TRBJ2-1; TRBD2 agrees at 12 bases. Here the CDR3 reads CASSRLAGGNEQFF. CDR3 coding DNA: TGTGCCAGTAGTCGGCTAGCGGGGGGGAATGAGCAGTTCTTC.